By share of the sample, the clone carrying this T cell receptor (beta chain) is medium-sized. Antigen specificity is unknown. This entry comes from a study of vaccination and CD4 T cells after COVID-19. Study context: SARS-CoV-2, HCoV-NL63, HCoV-OC43 and HCoV-229E supplied the overlapping spike peptides used to stimulate cells.

This CDR3 has 16 residues. V was cut by 1 base and J by 0 bases, with 10 bases left in between. Germline V gene sequence: CDR1 LNHDA, CDR2 SQIVND (reference sequence). Treatment meaning: roughly 10-day PBMC culture with coronavirus spike peptide pools or control peptides (ViraFEST assay). ViraFEST expanded antigen-specific T cells with peptide pools, then sequenced TCRs. Cultured CD4+ T-cell DNA underwent Oncomine TCR Beta short-read sequencing. MiXCR, run by TCRdb on the PCR reads, gives a single entry per CDR3 protein. The sample holds 17,000 or so distinct CDR3 sequences; 43% are singletons and the top ten take approximately 6.1%.

The chain links TRBV19 to TRBJ2-1; D is undetermined. Sample: CD4+ T cells from blood, cultured in vitro, taken after SARS-CoV-2 vaccination. This receptor was identified in a human donor who had recovered from COVID-19. CDR3 residues: CASSIGVESSYNEQFF. The CDR3 DNA is TGTGCCAGTAGTATAGGGGTCGAGAGCTCCTACAATGAGCAGTTCTTC.